The 31 T cell receptor beta chains below all came from one sample that was sequenced in a study of blood T cell repertoires in COVID-19 (dated by TCRdb to about 2020). Library preparation was by the immunoSEQ multiplex PCR assay. In its TCRdb copy, this immuneACCESS table keeps in-frame sequences only and misses some clones. Where compared with another copy, unresolved V genes explain less than half of these, and the others have no known cause. In this sample the table shows 55,000 to 75,000 clones, around nine tenths of which occur a single time. The top ten hold approximately 1.5% of the sample. Sequenced: peripheral blood. The source of these receptors is a man aged 55 to 69 with acute or convalescent COVID-19.

The CDR3 DNA reads as TGTGCCAGCAGCTTATGGGGTACAGGGGGCTTTATCACCGGGGAGCTGTTTTTT. Translating it yields CASSLWGTGGFITGELFF. This chain links TRBV7-8 with TRBJ2-2, with 9 bases fitting TRBD1. The CDR3 contains 18 residues. Germline trimming cut 2 bases from V and 4 bases from J; bases unmatched to any gene: 11. The V gene's germline CDR1 is SGHVS and CDR2 FQNEAQ.

The chain uses TRBV18 and TRBJ1-5, with TRBD1 as a possible D gene (5 bases). This CDR3 has 15 amino acids. The ends were cut back, 2 bases at V and 2 bases at J, with 10 bases in the middle. In germline, CDR1 is KGHSH, CDR2 LQKENI. The CDR3 bases are TGTGCCAGCTCACCAGGGGGAGGCCGCAATCAGCCCCAGCATTTT. Protein: CASSPGGGRNQPQHF. Full variable domain (missing parts from reference TRBV18 and TRBJ1-5): NAGVMQNPRHLVRRRGQEARLRCSPMKGHSHVYWYRQLPEEGLKFMVYLQKENIIDESGMPKERFSAEFPKEGPSILRIQQVVRGDSAAYFCASSPGGGRNQPQHFGDGTRLSIL.

V is TRBV9 and J is TRBJ2-7; D is ambiguous. In germline, CDR1 is SGDLS, CDR2 YYNGEE. The V and J ends lost 0 bases and 2 bases respectively, with 12 bases between them. This CDR3 has 15 residues. CDR3 coding DNA: TGTGCCAGCAGCGTAGGTGCGTCATTAACCTACGAGCAGTACTTC. This gives the protein CASSVGASLTYEQYF.

V and J are TRBV9 and TRBJ2-3; D is uncertain. The V gene's germline CDR1 is SGDLS and CDR2 YYNGEE. The CDR3 contains 16 residues. Trimming took 0 bases from V and 1 from J, leaving 12 bases between them. The CDR3 DNA reads TGTGCCAGCAGCGTAGCTACTCCCGCTGGCACAGATACGCAGTATTTT. Translation: CASSVATPAGTDTQYF. The variable domain in full, with the rest retrieved from reference TRBV9 and TRBJ2-3, is DSGVTQTPKHLITATGQRVTLRCSPRSGDLSVYWYQQSLDQGLQFLIQYYNGEERAKGNILERFSAQQFPDLHSELNLSSLELGDSALYFCASSVATPAGTDTQYFGPGTRLTVL.

The V and J genes are TRBV5-1 and TRBJ1-1; 12 bases line up with TRBD1. This CDR3 spans 17 amino acids. The germline CDR1 and CDR2 sequences are SGHRS and YFSETQ. Trimming removed 4 bases from V and 7 bases from J; junction bases left unmatched: 14. CDR3 bases: TGCGCCAGCAGCCTGACCTCGGGACAGGGGGCCAGAGGTGAAGCTTTCTTT. This sequence encodes CASSLTSGQGARGEAFF. Based on the CDR3 plus reference TRBV5-1 and TRBJ1-1, the full variable domain is KAGVTQTPRYLIKTRGQQVTLSCSPISGHRSVSWYQQTPGQGLQFLFEYFSETQRNKGNFPGRFSGRQFSNSRSEMNVSTLELGDSALYLCASSLTSGQGARGEAFFGQGTRLTVV.

This chain connects TRBV4-1 to TRBJ1-5, with TRBD1 identical over 12 bases. Germline V gene sequence: CDR1 MGHRA, CDR2 YSYEKL. J was trimmed by 7 bases and V by 0 bases; bases with no gene match: 4. The CDR3 has 16 residues. CDR3 sequence: CASSQDGTGGAQPQHF. Here the CDR3 DNA reads TGCGCCAGCAGCCAAGATGGGACAGGGGGCGCCCAGCCCCAGCATTTT.

The chain joins TRBV18 to TRBJ2-7, with D possibly TRBD1 on 6 matching bases. V was clipped by 6 bases and J by 1 base, with 16 bases between them. The CDR3 runs to 15 residues. In germline, CDR1 is KGHSH, CDR2 LQKENI. Here the CDR3 reads CASSSGQLASYEQYF. The CDR3 DNA follows: TGTGCCAGCTCTTCGGGACAACTTGCTTCCTACGAGCAGTACTTC.

This clone was detected only once. The V call is TRBV5-1, the J call TRBJ2-5; no definite D call. The V end lost 2 bases, the J end lost 1 base, and 12 bases lay between the germline ends. In germline, CDR1 is SGHRS, CDR2 YFSETQ. The CDR3 has 15 residues. As DNA, the CDR3 is TGCGCCAGCAGCTTACTAACGGCTTTCCAAGAGACCCAGTACTTC. Protein product: CASSLLTAFQETQYF.

The chain is built from TRBV7-2 and TRBJ2-1; 9 bases map to TRBD1. The CDR3 has 13 residues. Germline lookup yields CDR1 SGHTA and CDR2 FQGNSA. After removal of 5 bases from V and 9 bases from J, the junction contained 5 bases not matched to a gene. The CDR3 DNA reads TGTGCCAGCAGCCTGGACAGGGGCACTGAGCAGTTCTTC. Residues: CASSLDRGTEQFF.

This chain connects TRBV7-9 to TRBJ1-4; D is uncertain. V was cut by 5 bases and J by 2 bases, with 9 bases left in between. The germline CDR1 and CDR2 sequences are SEHNR and FQNEAQ (reference sequence). The CDR3 covers 14 residues. The CDR3 protein is CASSLRGTNEKLFF. The CDR3 nucleotides are TGTGCCAGCAGCCTCAGAGGGACTAATGAAAAACTGTTTTTT.

J is TRBJ1-1 and V is TRBV10-1, with 9 nucleotides matching TRBD1. The germline gives CDR1 WNHNN, CDR2 SYGVQD (reference sequence). V lost 2 bases and J lost 3; bases outside the gene matches: 4. This CDR3 contains 15 residues. CDR3 in amino acids: CASSERQGEYTEAFF. CDR3 sequence (DNA): TGCGCCAGCAGTGAGAGACAGGGGGAGTACACTGAAGCTTTCTTT.

V usage is TRBV10-1 and J usage is TRBJ2-3; 9 positions match TRBD1. CDR1 and CDR2 from the germline V gene are WNHNN and SYGVQD (reference sequence). Unmatched junction bases numbered 5, after V lost 2 bases and J lost 5 bases. The CDR3 runs 15 residues. The CDR3 sequence is CASSEVKDRGDTQYF. The CDR3 DNA reads TGCGCCAGCAGTGAGGTTAAGGACAGGGGAGATACGCAGTATTTT.

The genes are TRBV5-6 and TRBJ1-2; D remains ambiguous. Germline V gene data show CDR1 as SGHDT and CDR2 as YYEEEE. CDR3 size: 15 residues. V was trimmed by 3 bases and J by 8 bases, leaving 20 bases between them. The CDR3 coding sequence is TGTGCCAGCAGCTCACTCCAGGCCTTAAGGTGGGGCTACACCTTC. Amino acid sequence: CASSSLQALRWGYTF.

V is TRBV12-3 or TRBV12-4 and J is TRBJ1-1; D is perhaps TRBD1 (6 bases). The CDR3 has 13 residues. Trimming stripped 5 bases from V and 5 bases from J, with 12 bases between. This chain's CDR3 is CASSALGGTEAFF. CDR3 DNA sequence: TGTGCCAGCAGTGCCTTAGGGGGAACTGAAGCTTTCTTT.

This sequence joins TRBV27 and TRBJ1-1; 8 nucleotides line up with TRBD1. The germline CDR1 and CDR2 sequences are MNHEY and SMNVEV (reference sequence). V was pared by 4 bases and J by 5 bases, with 9 bases of the junction left unmatched. The CDR3 runs 15 residues. CDR3 sequence reads: CASSSSGGAGTEAFF. Here the CDR3 DNA reads TGTGCCAGCAGTTCGTCAGGGGGCGCGGGGACTGAAGCTTTCTTT.

The CDR3 DNA is TGTGCCAGCAGCCGGGCGGGGACAGGTATAGGGGAGCAGTACTTC. Translating gives CASSRAGTGIGEQYF. The gene calls are TRBV6-6 and TRBJ2-7; TRBD1 agrees at 8 bases. Trimming took 6 bases from V and 7 from J; bases not matched to a gene: 14. Per the germline V gene, CDR1 is MNHNY and CDR2 is SVGAGI (reference sequence). The CDR3 consists of 15 residues.

The chain links TRBV9 to TRBJ1-5, with TRBD1 identical over 7 bases. Germline V gives CDR1 SGDLS, CDR2 YYNGEE. The CDR3 covers 16 residues. J lost 3 bases, V lost 4 bases, and 10 bases had no gene match. Here the CDR3 DNA reads TGTGCCAGCAGCCCGAGTCAGGGGGGCCTCAATCAGCCCCAGCATTTT. Translating gives CASSPSQGGLNQPQHF.

The chain uses TRBV9 and TRBJ1-2, with 7 bases identical to TRBD1. The CDR3 is 15 residues long. V trimming: 0 bases; J trimming: 8 bases; junction bases outside the gene matches: 10. Per the germline V gene, CDR1 is SGDLS and CDR2 is YYNGEE. CDR3 protein: CASSVDRGPVGGYTF. CDR3 nucleotides: TGTGCCAGCAGCGTAGACAGGGGCCCGGTTGGCGGCTACACCTTC.

This clone was observed a few times. The chain recombines TRBV4-1 with TRBJ2-7; 7 nucleotides align to TRBD1. The trim removed 0 bases at V and 4 bases at J, leaving 9 bases unmatched. CDR3 length: 16 residues. CDR1 MGHRA and CDR2 YSYEKL come from the germline V gene. Written as DNA, the CDR3 is TGCGCCAGCAGCCAAGATAAGACAGGGACCTTTTACGAGCAGTACTTC. Residues: CASSQDKTGTFYEQYF.

This chain connects TRBV7-9 to TRBJ1-6, with 7 bases fitting TRBD1. The germline V gene has CDR1 SEHNR and CDR2 FQNEAQ (reference sequence). This CDR3 contains 15 residues. The V segment lost 3 bases and the J segment 6 bases; nucleotides outside the gene matches: 5. CDR3 in DNA: TGTGCCAGCAGCTTCCGGGACAGCGTTAATTCACCCCTCCACTTT. This sequence encodes CASSFRDSVNSPLHF.

The CDR3 spells CASSGRGTYYNEQFF. The CDR3 DNA sequence: TGTGCCAGCAGTGGCAGGGGGACTTACTACAATGAGCAGTTCTTC. The chain couples TRBV27 to TRBJ2-1; tentatively, D is TRBD1 (7 bases). This CDR3 region has 15 residues. Per the germline V gene, CDR1 is MNHEY and CDR2 is SMNVEV (reference sequence). V shed 5 bases and J shed 3 bases, with 14 bases lying between them.

This clone was picked up one time. The genes are TRBV18 and TRBJ1-1, with 8 bases aligning to TRBD1. The CDR3 contains 15 residues. CDR1 and CDR2 (germline): KGHSH, LQKENI. The V gene end was trimmed by 4 bases and the J gene end by 1 base; junction bases not matched to a gene: 5. CDR3 DNA sequence: TGTGCCAGCTCACGGACGGACAGGGAGAACACTGAAGCTTTCTTT. It yields the protein CASSRTDRENTEAFF.

The chain combines TRBV6-5 with TRBJ1-5, with D possibly being TRBD1 (5 bases). Germline values: CDR1 MNHEY, CDR2 SVGAGI. V dropped 0 bases and J dropped 14 bases, with 17 bases sitting between them. The CDR3 is 14 amino acids. The CDR3 DNA is TGTGCCAGCAGTTACTCGAGCCGGACACACTACGAGCATTTT. Its translation: CASSYSSRTHYEHF.

The V call is TRBV5-1, the J call TRBJ2-6, with a possible D match to TRBD1 (5 bases). Germline V gene lookup returns CDR1 SGHRS and CDR2 YFSETQ. V was clipped by 4 bases and J by 0 bases, with 11 bases between them. The CDR3 loop spans 16 amino acids. In DNA form, the CDR3 reads TGCGCCAGCAGCCCGGCAGGGAACTCTGGGGCCAACGTCCTGACTTTC. Translated, it gives CASSPAGNSGANVLTF. Combining the CDR3 with reference TRBV5-1 and TRBJ2-6 gives the whole variable domain KAGVTQTPRYLIKTRGQQVTLSCSPISGHRSVSWYQQTPGQGLQFLFEYFSETQRNKGNFPGRFSGRQFSNSRSEMNVSTLELGDSALYLCASSPAGNSGANVLTFGAGSRLTVL.

This chain joins TRBV11-3 and TRBJ2-5; D ambiguous. The CDR3 is made up of 17 amino acids. Per the germline V gene, CDR1 is SGHNT and CDR2 is YENEEA. V lost 1 base and J lost 1, with 16 bases in between. For the CDR3, the DNA is TGTGCCAGCAGCTTAGGGGTCTCGGTAGACTCCCAAGAGACCCAGTACTTC. Translating gives CASSLGVSVDSQETQYF.

V is TRBV11-2 and J is TRBJ1-1; D gene ambiguous. The ends were cut back, 6 bases at V and 1 base at J, with 15 bases in the middle. This CDR3 region has 15 residues. Germline values: CDR1 SGHAT, CDR2 FQNNGV. The DNA of the CDR3 is TGTGCCAGCAGTAACACCGTGACACCGAACACTGAAGCTTTCTTT. Translation: CASSNTVTPNTEAFF.

This chain links TRBV6-1 with TRBJ1-2; D possibly corresponds to TRBD1 (6 bases). Germline CDR1 and CDR2: MNHNS and SASEGT. Trimming removed 0 bases at V and 1 base at J, with 12 bases between. CDR3 size: 16 residues. The CDR3 is CASSEAWQGLNYGYTF. The CDR3 DNA sequence: TGTGCCAGCAGTGAAGCGTGGCAGGGGCTTAACTATGGCTACACCTTC.

The chain joins TRBV19 to TRBJ2-7; D not certain. V shed 7 bases and J shed 2 bases, with 12 bases lying between them. CDR3 length: 13 amino acids. Germline assignment: CDR1 LNHDA and CDR2 SQIVND (reference sequence). As DNA, the CDR3 is TGTGCCAGTACCTCGGCCGACACCTACGAGCAGTACTTC. Translating gives CASTSADTYEQYF.

This clone appeared a few times. CDR3 loop: CAISPVSSTDTQYF. As DNA, the CDR3 is TGTGCCATCAGCCCCGTCTCTAGCACAGATACGCAGTATTTT. The chain joins TRBV10-3 to TRBJ2-3; D gene ambiguous. The CDR3 length is 14 residues. V gave up 6 bases and J gave up 0 bases, with 10 bases separating them. Germline CDR1 ENHRY, CDR2 SYGVKD.

V gene TRBV18 combines with J gene TRBJ1-2; 7 nucleotides align to TRBD1. The CDR3 is 13 amino acids. After removal of 6 bases from V and 5 bases from J, the junction contained 6 bases not matched to a gene. The germline gives CDR1 KGHSH, CDR2 LQKENI. The CDR3 loop is CASSPTGNYGYTF. CDR3 bases: TGTGCCAGCTCGCCGACAGGGAATTATGGCTACACCTTC.

V usage is TRBV7-2 and J usage is TRBJ1-5; 7 bases line up with TRBD1. The J segment lost 1 base and the V segment lost 1 base, leaving 4 bases of the junction unmatched. The CDR3 extends over 16 amino acids. Germline CDR1 and CDR2: SGHTA and FQGNSA. In DNA, the CDR3 is TGTGCCAGCAGCTTAGGAGGGGACAGAAGCAATCAGCCCCAGCATTTT. It specifies CASSLGGDRSNQPQHF.